The 4 T cell receptor beta chains presented below share a single source sample, sequenced in a study of T cell repertoires in cytomegalovirus infection. No antigen has been assigned to these receptors. TCRdb reprocessed the reads with MiXCR, giving one entry per CDR3 protein. In the table there are roughly 990,000 distinct CDR3 sequences, under 40% of which are singletons. The sample was cultured CD8+ T cells from PBMCs, taken from culture after CMV antigen stimulation. These receptors were taken from a human donor in good health (CMV status not recorded). Some clones in this sample may be carry-over from other donors' samples.

The chain combines TRBV7-6 with TRBJ1-1; maybe TRBD1 (5 bases). The CDR3 runs 14 residues. From germline, CDR1 is SGHVS and CDR2 FNYEAQ. V was clipped by 3 bases and J by 5 bases, with 13 bases between them. The CDR3 DNA reads as TGTGCCAGCAGCTTGGGACCTCTCGCAACTGAAGCTTTCTTT. Protein sequence: CASSLGPLATEAFF.

The chain couples TRBV4-3 to TRBJ2-3; TRBD2 might be the D (5 bases). With 0 bases removed from V and 3 bases from J, the gap between germline ends came to 13 bases. Germline V CDR1 and CDR2: LGHNA, YSLEER. The CDR3 covers 16 residues. CDR3 amino acids: CASSQDSGVETDTQYF. CDR3 coding DNA: TGCGCCAGCAGCCAAGATTCCGGGGTTGAAACAGATACGCAGTATTTT.

CDR3 nucleotide sequence: TGTGCCAGCAGCGTAGAACAGGGGGTGTACGAGCAGTACTTC. Translated, it gives CASSVEQGVYEQYF. This chain uses TRBV9 with TRBJ2-7; TRBD1 matches 8 bases. The CDR3 spans 14 residues. The germline V gene encodes CDR1 SGDLS and CDR2 YYNGEE. V was clipped by 0 bases and J by 4 bases; unmatched bases: 3.

This clonotype was recorded a few times. The V call is TRBV4-1, the J call TRBJ2-7; D call uncertain. Germline CDR1 and CDR2: MGHRA and YSYEKL. CDR3 length: 14 amino acids. V was pared by 0 bases and J by 2 bases, with 8 bases between. Here the CDR3 reads CASSQEPGPYEQYF. The CDR3 nucleotides read TGCGCCAGCAGCCAAGAACCTGGCCCCTACGAGCAGTACTTC.